This T cell receptor (beta chain) was documented in a study of T-cell memory formation after mild COVID-19. Study background: Each donor largely had its own TCR clusters. Whole-study results and caveats: CD8+ contracting clones occupied EMRA, while CD4+ ones occupied mainly CM and EM. Pre-infection memory already had some responding clones, implying cross-reactive memory joined.

CDR1 and CDR2 from the germline V gene are SGHTA and FQGNSA. V dropped 5 bases and J dropped 1 base, with 17 bases sitting between them. This CDR3 is built from 16 residues. Concerning this clonotype: Its antigen is still unknown.

TCRdb re-called the 5' RACE reads with MiXCR, one entry per CDR3 protein. The table lists about 430,000 distinct CDR3 sequences, about a sixth of them singletons, with around a fifth in the top ten. This clonotype was obtained from a man between 18 and 35 years old who had mild COVID-19 (a few samples of this study predate the infection). Cell type and time point are not known. The chain combines TRBV7-2 with TRBJ1-2, with D hard to call. Material: PBMCs or a T cell subset sorted from them (not recorded which). The CDR3 DNA reads TGTGCCAGCAGCGCCGCCCCAGGCGATAATAACTATGGCTACACCTTC. Amino acid sequence: CASSAAPGDNNYGYTF.